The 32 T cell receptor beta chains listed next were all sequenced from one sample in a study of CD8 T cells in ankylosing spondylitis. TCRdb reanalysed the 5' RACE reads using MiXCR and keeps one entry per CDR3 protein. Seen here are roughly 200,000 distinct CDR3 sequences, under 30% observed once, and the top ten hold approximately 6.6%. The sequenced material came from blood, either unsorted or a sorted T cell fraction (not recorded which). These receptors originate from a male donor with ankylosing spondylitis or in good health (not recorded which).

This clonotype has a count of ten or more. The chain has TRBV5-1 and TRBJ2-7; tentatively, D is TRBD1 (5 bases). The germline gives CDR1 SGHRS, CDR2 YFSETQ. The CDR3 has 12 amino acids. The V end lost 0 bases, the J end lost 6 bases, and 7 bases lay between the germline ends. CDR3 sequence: CASSLEGREQYF. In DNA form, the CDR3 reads TGCGCCAGCAGCTTGGAGGGGCGCGAGCAGTACTTC.

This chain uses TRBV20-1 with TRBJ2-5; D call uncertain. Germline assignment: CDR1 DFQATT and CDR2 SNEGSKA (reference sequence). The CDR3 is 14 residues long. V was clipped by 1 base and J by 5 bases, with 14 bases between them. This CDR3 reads CSARGLQVGETQYF. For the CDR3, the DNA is TGCAGTGCTAGAGGATTGCAGGTGGGGGAGACCCAGTACTTC.

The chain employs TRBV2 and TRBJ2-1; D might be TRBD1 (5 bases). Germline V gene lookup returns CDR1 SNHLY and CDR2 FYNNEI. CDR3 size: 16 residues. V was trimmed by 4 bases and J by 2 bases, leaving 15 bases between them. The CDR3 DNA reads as TGTGCCAGCAGTGGGGGCATGAGCACCACCTACAATGAGCAGTTCTTC. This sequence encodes CASSGGMSTTYNEQFF.

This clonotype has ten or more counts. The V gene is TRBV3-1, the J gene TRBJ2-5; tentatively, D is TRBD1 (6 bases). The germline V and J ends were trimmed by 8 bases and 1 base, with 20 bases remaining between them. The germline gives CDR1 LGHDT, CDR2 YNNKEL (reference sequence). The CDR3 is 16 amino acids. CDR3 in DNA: TGTGCCAGCGTGCCAGTAGGGGGAAGGGCCCAAGAGACCCAGTACTTC. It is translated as CASVPVGGRAQETQYF.

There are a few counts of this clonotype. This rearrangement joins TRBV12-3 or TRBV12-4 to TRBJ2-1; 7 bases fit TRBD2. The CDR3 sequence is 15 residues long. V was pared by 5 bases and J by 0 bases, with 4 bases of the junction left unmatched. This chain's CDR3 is CASSKSGISYNEQFF. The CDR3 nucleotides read TGTGCCAGCAGTAAAAGCGGGATCTCCTACAATGAGCAGTTCTTC.

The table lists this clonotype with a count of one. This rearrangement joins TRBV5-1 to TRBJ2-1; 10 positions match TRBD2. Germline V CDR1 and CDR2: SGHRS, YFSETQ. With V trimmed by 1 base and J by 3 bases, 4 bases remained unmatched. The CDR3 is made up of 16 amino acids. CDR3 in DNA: TGCGCCAGCAGCTTGATAGCTAGCGGGAGCTACAATGAGCAGTTCTTC. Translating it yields CASSLIASGSYNEQFF.

CDR3 DNA sequence: TGTGCCAGCAGCGTAAAGGCCCCATGGGGGCACGACCCAGGGACCCAGTACTTC. It yields the protein CASSVKAPWGHDPGTQYF. The rearrangement joins TRBV9 to TRBJ2-5, with a tentative D call TRBD1 (6 bases). This CDR3 comprises 18 residues. Germline V gene data show CDR1 as SGDLS and CDR2 as YYNGEE. V lost 1 base and J lost 7, with 26 bases in between.

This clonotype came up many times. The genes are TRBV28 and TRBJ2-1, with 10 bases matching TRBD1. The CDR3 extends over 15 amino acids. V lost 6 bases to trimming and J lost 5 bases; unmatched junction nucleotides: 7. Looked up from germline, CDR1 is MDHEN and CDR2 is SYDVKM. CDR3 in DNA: TGTGCCAGCAGACCCGGGGACAGGGGACACAATGAGCAGTTCTTC. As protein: CASRPGDRGHNEQFF.

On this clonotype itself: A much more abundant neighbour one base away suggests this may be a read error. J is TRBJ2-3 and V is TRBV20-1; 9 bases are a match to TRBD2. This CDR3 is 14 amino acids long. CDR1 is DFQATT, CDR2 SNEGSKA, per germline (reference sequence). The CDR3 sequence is CSARRSGSTGTQYF. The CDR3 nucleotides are TGCAGTGCTAGGCGTAGCGGGAGCACAGGTACGCAGTATTTT.

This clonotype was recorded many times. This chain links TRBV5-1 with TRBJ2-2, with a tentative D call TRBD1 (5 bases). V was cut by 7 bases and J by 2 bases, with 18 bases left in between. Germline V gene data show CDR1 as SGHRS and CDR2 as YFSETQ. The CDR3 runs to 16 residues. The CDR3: CASSASSRVNTGELFF. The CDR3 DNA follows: TGCGCCAGCTCAGCTTCGTCCAGGGTAAACACCGGGGAGCTGTTTTTT.

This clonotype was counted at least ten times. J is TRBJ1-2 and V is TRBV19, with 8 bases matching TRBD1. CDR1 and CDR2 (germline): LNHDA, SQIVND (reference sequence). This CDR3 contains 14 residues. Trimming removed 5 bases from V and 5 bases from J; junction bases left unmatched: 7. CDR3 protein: CASSPTDRAYGYTF. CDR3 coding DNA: TGTGCCAGTAGTCCGACGGACAGGGCGTATGGCTACACCTTC.

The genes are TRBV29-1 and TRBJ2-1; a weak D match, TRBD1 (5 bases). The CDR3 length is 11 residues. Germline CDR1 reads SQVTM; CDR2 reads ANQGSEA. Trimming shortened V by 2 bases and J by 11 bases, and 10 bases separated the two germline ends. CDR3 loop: CSVELRDKQFF. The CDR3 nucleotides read TGCAGCGTTGAACTCAGGGATAAGCAGTTCTTC.

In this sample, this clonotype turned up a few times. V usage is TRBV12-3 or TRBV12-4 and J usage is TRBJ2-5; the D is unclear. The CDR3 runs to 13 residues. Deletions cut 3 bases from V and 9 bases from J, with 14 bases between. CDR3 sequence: CASSLSTSVSQYF. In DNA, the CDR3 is TGTGCCAGCAGTTTGTCGACTTCGGTGTCCCAGTACTTC.

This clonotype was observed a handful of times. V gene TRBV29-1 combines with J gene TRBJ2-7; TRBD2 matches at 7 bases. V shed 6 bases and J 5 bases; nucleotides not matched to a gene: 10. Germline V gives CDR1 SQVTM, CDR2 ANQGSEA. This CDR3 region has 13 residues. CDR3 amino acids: CSVGGFDVDEQYF. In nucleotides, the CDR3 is TGCAGCGTGGGGGGGTTTGATGTCGACGAGCAGTACTTC.

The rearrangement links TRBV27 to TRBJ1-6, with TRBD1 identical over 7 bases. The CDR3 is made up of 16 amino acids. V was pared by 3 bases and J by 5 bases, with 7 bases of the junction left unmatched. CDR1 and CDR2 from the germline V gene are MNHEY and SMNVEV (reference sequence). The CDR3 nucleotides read TGTGCCAGCAGTTTCACGGTGGGGACAGATAATTCACCCCTCCACTTT. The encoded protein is CASSFTVGTDNSPLHF.

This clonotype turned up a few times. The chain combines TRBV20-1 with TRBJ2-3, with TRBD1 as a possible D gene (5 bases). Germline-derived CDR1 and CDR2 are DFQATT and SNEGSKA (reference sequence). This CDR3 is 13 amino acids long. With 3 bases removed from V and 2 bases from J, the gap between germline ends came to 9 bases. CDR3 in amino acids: CSARGPLTDTQYF. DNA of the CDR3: TGCAGTGCTAGGGGGCCACTCACAGATACGCAGTATTTT.

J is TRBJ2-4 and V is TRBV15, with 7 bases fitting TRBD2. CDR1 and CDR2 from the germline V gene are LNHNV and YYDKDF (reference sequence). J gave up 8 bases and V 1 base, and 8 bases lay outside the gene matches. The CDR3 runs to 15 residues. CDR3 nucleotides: TGTGCCACCAGCAGAGGCAGTCGGGGGGTTGACATTCAGTACTTC. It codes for CATSRGSRGVDIQYF.

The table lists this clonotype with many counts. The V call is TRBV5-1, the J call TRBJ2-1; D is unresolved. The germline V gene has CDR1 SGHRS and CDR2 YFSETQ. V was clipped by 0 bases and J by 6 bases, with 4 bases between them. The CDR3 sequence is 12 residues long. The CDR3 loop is CASSLEANEQFF. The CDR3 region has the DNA TGCGCCAGCAGCTTGGAAGCCAATGAGCAGTTCTTC.

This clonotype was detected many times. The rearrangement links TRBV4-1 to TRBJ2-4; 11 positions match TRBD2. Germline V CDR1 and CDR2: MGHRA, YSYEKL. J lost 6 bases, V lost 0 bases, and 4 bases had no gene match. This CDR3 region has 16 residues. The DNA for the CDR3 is TGCGCCAGCAGCCAAGAACCGGGACTAGCGGCAAACATTCAGTACTTC. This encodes CASSQEPGLAANIQYF.

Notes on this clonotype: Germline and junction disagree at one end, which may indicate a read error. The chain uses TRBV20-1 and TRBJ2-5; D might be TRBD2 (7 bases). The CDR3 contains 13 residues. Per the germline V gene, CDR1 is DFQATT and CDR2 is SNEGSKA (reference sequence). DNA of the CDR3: TGCAGTGCCAGAGAGGGGGGGCGAGAGACCCAGTACTTC. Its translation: CSAREGGRETQYF.

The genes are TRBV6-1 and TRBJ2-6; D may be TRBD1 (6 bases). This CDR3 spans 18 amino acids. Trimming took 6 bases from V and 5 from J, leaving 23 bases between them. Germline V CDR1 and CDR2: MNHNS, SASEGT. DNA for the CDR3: TGTGCCAGCAGGGCGTTAACAGGGACCAATTTTAGGGCCAACGTCCTGACTTTC. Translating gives CASRALTGTNFRANVLTF.

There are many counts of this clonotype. The CDR3 region is CASSPSGRDHEQFF. The CDR3 bases are TGTGCCAGCAGCCCTAGCGGGAGGGACCATGAGCAGTTCTTC. V and J are TRBV9 and TRBJ2-1, with 12 bases that match TRBD2. The CDR3 runs 14 residues. Germline CDR1 and CDR2: SGDLS and YYNGEE. V lost 4 bases, J lost 8 bases, and 4 bases stayed unmatched.

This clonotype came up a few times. CDR3: CSARDSGRGTQYF. CDR3 coding DNA: TGCAGTGCTAGGGATAGCGGGAGAGGTACGCAGTATTTT. The V and J genes are TRBV20-1 and TRBJ2-3; 9 positions match TRBD2. V lost 3 bases and J lost 8; bases outside the gene matches: 6. Germline-derived CDR1 and CDR2 are DFQATT and SNEGSKA (reference sequence). This CDR3 comprises 13 residues.

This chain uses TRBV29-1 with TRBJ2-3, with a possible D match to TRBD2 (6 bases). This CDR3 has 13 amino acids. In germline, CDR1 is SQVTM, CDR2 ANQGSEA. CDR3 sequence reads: CTGTPAGTDTQYF. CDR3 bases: TGCACGGGGACCCCAGCGGGTACAGATACGCAGTATTTT.

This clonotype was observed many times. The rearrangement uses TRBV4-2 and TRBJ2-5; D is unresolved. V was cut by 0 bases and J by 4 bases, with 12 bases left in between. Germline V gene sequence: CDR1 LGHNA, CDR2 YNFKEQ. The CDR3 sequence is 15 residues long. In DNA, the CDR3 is TGTGCCAGCAGCCAAGATGAGGAGTTTAGAGAGACCCAGTACTTC. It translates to CASSQDEEFRETQYF.

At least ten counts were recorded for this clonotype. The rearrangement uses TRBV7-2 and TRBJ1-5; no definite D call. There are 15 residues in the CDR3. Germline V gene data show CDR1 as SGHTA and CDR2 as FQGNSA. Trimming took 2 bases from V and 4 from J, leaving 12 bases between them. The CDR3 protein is CASSLRAGLNQPQHF. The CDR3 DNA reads TGTGCCAGCAGCTTAAGGGCCGGACTGAATCAGCCCCAGCATTTT.

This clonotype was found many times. The CDR3 coding sequence is TGTGCCAGCAGCGTAGCATGGCAGGAAGGCTACGAGCAGTACTTC. Protein: CASSVAWQEGYEQYF. V usage is TRBV9 and J usage is TRBJ2-7; D is unresolved. Germline-derived CDR1 and CDR2 are SGDLS and YYNGEE. V was trimmed by 0 bases and J by 3 bases, leaving 13 bases between them. This CDR3 comprises 15 residues.

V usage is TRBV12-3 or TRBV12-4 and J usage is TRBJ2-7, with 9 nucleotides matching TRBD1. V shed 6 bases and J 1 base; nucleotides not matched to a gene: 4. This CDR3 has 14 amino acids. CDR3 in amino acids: CASSTGTGSYEQYF. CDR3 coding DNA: TGTGCCAGCAGCACTGGGACAGGGTCCTACGAGCAGTACTTC.

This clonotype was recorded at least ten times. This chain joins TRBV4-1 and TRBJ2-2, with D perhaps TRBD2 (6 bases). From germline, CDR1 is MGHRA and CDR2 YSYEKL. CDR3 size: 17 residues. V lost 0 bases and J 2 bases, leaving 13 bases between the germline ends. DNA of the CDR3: TGCGCCAGCAGCCAAGAGAGGGACTTGCCCAACACCGGGGAGCTGTTTTTT. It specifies CASSQERDLPNTGELFF.

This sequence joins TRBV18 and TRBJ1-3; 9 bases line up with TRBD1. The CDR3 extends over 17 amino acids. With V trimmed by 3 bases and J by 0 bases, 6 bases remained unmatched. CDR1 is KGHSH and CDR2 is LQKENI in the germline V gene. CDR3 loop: CASSPMTGGSSGNTIYF. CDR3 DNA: TGTGCCAGCTCACCCATGACAGGGGGAAGCTCTGGAAACACCATATATTTT.

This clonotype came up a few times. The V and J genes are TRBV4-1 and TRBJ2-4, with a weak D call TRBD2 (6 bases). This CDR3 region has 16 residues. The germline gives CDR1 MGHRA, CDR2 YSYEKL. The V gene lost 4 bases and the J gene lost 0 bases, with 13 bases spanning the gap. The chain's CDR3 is CASSRPGVEAKNIQYF. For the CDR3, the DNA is TGCGCCAGCAGCCGACCGGGGGTAGAAGCCAAAAACATTCAGTACTTC.

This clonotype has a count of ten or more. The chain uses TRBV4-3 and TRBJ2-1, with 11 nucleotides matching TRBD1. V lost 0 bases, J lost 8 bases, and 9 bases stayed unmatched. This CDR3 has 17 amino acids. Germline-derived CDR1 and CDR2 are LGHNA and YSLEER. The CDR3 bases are TGCGCCAGCAGCCAAGATCTGTCGGGACAGGGGGGCCATGAGCAGTTCTTC. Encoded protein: CASSQDLSGQGGHEQFF.